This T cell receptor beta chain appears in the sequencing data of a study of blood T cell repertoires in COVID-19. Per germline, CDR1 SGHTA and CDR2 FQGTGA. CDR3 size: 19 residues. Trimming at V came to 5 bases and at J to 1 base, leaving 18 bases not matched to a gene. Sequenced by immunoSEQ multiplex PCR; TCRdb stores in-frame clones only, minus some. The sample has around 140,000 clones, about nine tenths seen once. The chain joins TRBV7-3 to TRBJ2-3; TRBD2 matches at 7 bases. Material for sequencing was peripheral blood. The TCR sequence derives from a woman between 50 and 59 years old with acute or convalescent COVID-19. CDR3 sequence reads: CASSAQPSGSVGGTDTQYF. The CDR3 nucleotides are TGTGCCAGCAGCGCCCAGCCTAGCGGCAGTGTTGGGGGCACAGATACGCAGTATTTT.